The present entry profiles one TCR beta chain with its context. This entry belongs to a study of CD8 T cells in Susac syndrome. RNA amounts of 0.5 to 1 ug underwent reverse transcription with random hexamers. Amplification of TCR beta CDR3 used immunoSEQ multiplex PCR across 54 Vbeta and 13 Jbeta. Via MiXCR, TCRdb re-called the immunoSEQ multiplex PCR reads, giving one row per CDR3 protein. The sample holds roughly 67,000 distinct CDR3 sequences, about 95% seen once. This CDR3 has 14 residues. With V trimmed by 5 bases and J by 1 base, 3 bases remained unmatched. Germline V CDR1 and CDR2: SGHRS, YFSETQ.

The sequenced sample consisted of CD8+ T cells from PBMCs. This TCR came from a human donor with multiple sclerosis. The genes are TRBV5-1 and TRBJ1-1; 9 bases align to TRBD1. The CDR3 loop reads CASSTGGSNTEAFF. The CDR3 DNA follows: TGCGCCAGCAGTACAGGGGGCTCGAACACTGAAGCTTTCTTT.